The rows below give T cell receptor beta chains drawn from one sample of a study of T-cell memory formation after mild COVID-19. TCRdb recomputed calls from the 5' RACE reads with MiXCR, one row per CDR3 protein. The sample includes 340,000 or so distinct CDR3 sequences, 10% to 15% of them seen just once. Sequencing used PBMCs or a T cell subset sorted from them (not recorded which). The receptors here all came from a man in his late teens or twenties who had mild COVID-19 (a few samples of this study predate the infection). Cell type and time point are not known. Each CDR3 is given with its conserved first and last residue. A D gene is named only where the DNA matches it firmly. Part of the rows lack a size; the others show once, few, many or a class for expanded clones.

D gene	V gene	J gene	clone size	CDR3 protein	CDR3 DNA
-	TRBV6-6	TRBJ1-4	many	CASTAGLRNEKLFF	TGTGCCAGCACTGCTGGCCTACGTAATGAAAAACTGTTTTTT
TRBD1	TRBV4-3	TRBJ1-2	few	CASSQDSIRPQGTAGYTF	TGCGCCAGCAGCCAAGATTCCATCCGCCCCCAGGGGACAGCCGGCTACACCTTC
-	TRBV5-1	TRBJ2-2	few	CASSPNFPRRGGGELFF	TGCGCCAGCAGTCCGAATTTCCCCAGGCGGGGAGGCGGGGAGCTGTTTTTT
TRBD1	TRBV6-2/TRBV6-3	TRBJ1-2	-	CASSWEGQHGYTF	TGTGCCAGCAGTTGGGAGGGACAGCATGGCTACACCTTC
-	TRBV10-3	TRBJ2-5	-	CAISETLETQYF	TGTGCCATCAGTGAAACTTTAGAGACCCAGTACTTC
-	TRBV5-1	TRBJ2-7	many	CASSLASLYEQYF	TGCGCCAGCAGCTTGGCCTCCCTGTACGAGCAGTACTTC
-	TRBV3-1	TRBJ1-1	-	CASSSARNVVNTEAFF	TGTGCCAGCAGCTCGGCCAGGAACGTGGTGAACACTGAAGCTTTCTTT
-	TRBV7-9	TRBJ2-7	many	CASSTRGAEQYF	TGTGCCAGCAGCACAAGAGGGGCCGAGCAGTACTTC
-	TRBV24-1	TRBJ1-1	-	CATREATGEAFF	TGTGCCACCAGGGAGGCGACAGGAGAAGCTTTCTTT
-	TRBV20-1	TRBJ1-1	few	CSARDWGARAEAFF	TGCAGTGCTAGAGACTGGGGGGCGCGCGCTGAAGCTTTCTTT
TRBD1	TRBV10-3	TRBJ1-2	-	CAIGGDRPLGYGYTF	TGTGCCATCGGAGGGGACAGACCTTTGGGCTATGGCTACACCTTC
-	TRBV7-9	TRBJ1-5	few	CASSRGGDQPQHF	TGTGCCAGCAGCAGAGGAGGGGACCAGCCCCAGCATTTT
TRBD1	TRBV5-1	TRBJ2-2	few	CASSLSVWTGITGELFF	TGCGCCAGCAGCCTGTCGGTTTGGACAGGGATCACCGGGGAGCTGTTTTTT
-	TRBV4-1	TRBJ2-5	-	CASSRAGSQETQYF	TGCGCCAGCAGTCGAGCCGGGAGCCAAGAGACCCAGTACTTC
-	TRBV27	TRBJ2-1	-	CASRDRRTYNEQFF	TGTGCCAGCAGGGACAGACGGACCTACAATGAGCAGTTCTTC
-	TRBV19	TRBJ2-2	-	CASSRGLFPANTGELFF	TGTGCCAGTAGTAGAGGACTGTTCCCGGCGAACACCGGGGAGCTGTTTTTT
-	TRBV14	TRBJ1-1	once	CASSQVMFGEAFF	TGTGCCAGCAGCCAAGTGATGTTCGGAGAAGCTTTCTTT
-	TRBV7-9	TRBJ1-2	-	CASSLAGALYTF	TGTGCCAGCAGCTTAGCTGGGGCCCTCTACACCTTC
TRBD2	TRBV6-2/TRBV6-3	TRBJ2-7	few	CASRVGDYPYEQYF	TGTGCCAGCAGGGTCGGGGACTACCCCTACGAGCAGTACTTC
-	TRBV20-1	TRBJ2-4	few	CSARDELAKNIQYF	TGCAGTGCTAGAGACGAGCTAGCCAAAAACATTCAGTACTTC
TRBD2	TRBV2	TRBJ2-1	-	CASIEGTSGGFGEQFF	TGTGCCAGCATTGAGGGGACTAGCGGGGGGTTTGGTGAGCAGTTCTTC
-	TRBV6-5	TRBJ1-1	-	CASSFRTQAFF	TGTGCCAGCAGTTTCCGGACTCAAGCTTTCTTT
-	TRBV7-9	TRBJ2-5	-	CASSLAQGWETQYF	TGTGCCAGCAGCTTGGCACAGGGCTGGGAGACCCAGTACTTC
-	TRBV5-1	TRBJ2-3	few	CASSVVWGFTDTQYF	TGCGCCAGCAGCGTCGTCTGGGGATTCACAGATACGCAGTATTTT
-	TRBV5-1	TRBJ1-2	-	CASSLVLTNGYTF	TGCGCCAGCAGCTTGGTTCTAACTAATGGCTACACCTTC
-	TRBV27	TRBJ1-2	-	CASSLQAGGGYTF	TGTGCCAGCAGTTTACAGGCTGGGGGTGGCTACACCTTC
-	TRBV29-1	TRBJ1-2	-	CSVGRTDLYGYTF	TGCAGCGTTGGGAGGACAGACCTCTATGGCTACACCTTC
-	TRBV6-5	TRBJ2-3	-	CASSNGRFFTDTQYF	TGTGCCAGCAGCAACGGGCGGTTTTTCACAGATACGCAGTATTTT
-	TRBV27	TRBJ1-3	-	CASSVGAPGNTIYF	TGTGCCAGCAGTGTTGGGGCCCCTGGAAACACCATATATTTT
TRBD2	TRBV4-3	TRBJ2-1	few	CASSQAAGSANEQFF	TGCGCCAGCAGCCAAGCAGCGGGGTCAGCGAATGAGCAGTTCTTC
TRBD2	TRBV15	TRBJ2-3	few	CATSRGLADHTDTQYF	TGTGCCACCAGCAGAGGACTAGCGGATCACACAGATACGCAGTATTTT
TRBD1	TRBV4-3	TRBJ2-1	-	CASSLGQGEGNEQFF	TGCGCCAGCAGCCTGGGACAGGGGGAGGGCAATGAGCAGTTCTTC
-	TRBV10-3	TRBJ1-2	few	CAISQNRQVNYGYTF	TGTGCCATCAGTCAAAACAGACAGGTTAACTATGGCTACACCTTC
TRBD2	TRBV5-1	TRBJ2-7	few	CASSLEPSGAYEQYF	TGCGCCAGCAGCTTGGAGCCTAGCGGGGCCTACGAGCAGTACTTC
-	TRBV10-2	TRBJ1-5	few	CASSEYYRRPQHF	TGCGCCAGCAGTGAGTACTACCGGAGGCCCCAGCATTTT
-	TRBV5-1	TRBJ1-2	-	CASSLADRRTNYGYTF	TGCGCCAGCAGCTTGGCCGACAGGAGGACTAACTATGGCTACACCTTC
-	TRBV7-2	TRBJ1-1	few	CASSLVRKDTEAFF	TGTGCCAGCAGCTTGGTTAGGAAGGACACTGAAGCTTTCTTT
-	TRBV18	TRBJ1-1	once	CASSADLGTEAFF	TGTGCCAGCTCAGCAGACTTGGGAACTGAAGCTTTCTTT
TRBD2	TRBV5-4	TRBJ2-5	many	CASSLPLAGSETQYF	TGTGCCAGCAGCTTGCCGCTAGCGGGGTCAGAGACCCAGTACTTC
-	TRBV27	TRBJ1-2	few	CASSLFGGDGGYTF	TGTGCCAGCAGTTTATTTGGAGGGGATGGAGGCTACACCTTC
TRBD2	TRBV29-1	TRBJ2-3	many	CSASGGLTDTQYF	TGCAGCGCTAGCGGGGGCCTCACAGATACGCAGTATTTT
TRBD2	TRBV11-2	TRBJ2-5	few	CASSFTLSGGETQYF	TGTGCCAGCAGCTTCACCCTTTCGGGAGGGGAGACCCAGTACTTC
TRBD2	TRBV9	TRBJ2-1	-	CASSVVPSGSNEQFF	TGTGCCAGCAGCGTAGTGCCTAGCGGGTCTAATGAGCAGTTCTTC
-	TRBV7-2	TRBJ2-7	few	CASSLGMGNEQYF	TGTGCCAGCAGCTTAGGTATGGGAAACGAGCAGTACTTC
-	TRBV6-2/TRBV6-3	TRBJ1-4	-	CASRKGGLSTPTNEKLFF	TGTGCCAGCAGAAAAGGAGGATTGTCGACCCCGACTAATGAAAAACTGTTTTTT
-	TRBV7-2	TRBJ1-1	-	CASSFSGRNTEAFF	TGTGCCAGCAGCTTCAGTGGCAGGAACACTGAAGCTTTCTTT
-	TRBV29-1	TRBJ2-7	-	CSVAKGGGGIHEQYF	TGCAGCGTTGCAAAAGGGGGGGGAGGGATCCACGAGCAGTACTTC
TRBD2	TRBV4-1	TRBJ2-1	many	CASSRRLAGYNEQFF	TGCGCCAGCAGCCGCCGACTAGCGGGTTACAATGAGCAGTTCTTC
-	TRBV2	TRBJ1-5	-	CASSEESNQPQHF	TGTGCCAGCAGTGAGGAGAGCAATCAGCCCCAGCATTTT
-	TRBV7-2	TRBJ2-3	-	CASSFSAGTDTQYF	TGTGCCAGCAGCTTCTCGGCGGGCACAGATACGCAGTATTTT
-	TRBV12-3/TRBV12-4	TRBJ2-1	-	CASGYSDYNEQFF	TGTGCCAGTGGGTACTCGGACTACAATGAGCAGTTCTTC
TRBD1	TRBV12-3/TRBV12-4	TRBJ1-2	-	CASTQGALGYTF	TGTGCCAGCACCCAGGGGGCTCTTGGCTACACCTTC
-	TRBV28	TRBJ2-2	-	CASQGPVTGELFF	TGTGCCAGCCAGGGGCCGGTGACCGGGGAGCTGTTTTTT
-	TRBV7-6	TRBJ2-3	many	CASSPRATDTQYF	TGTGCCAGCAGCCCCAGGGCGACAGATACGCAGTATTTT